This is a list of T cell receptor beta chains from one sample in a study of shared clonotypes between healthy human individuals. The repertoire was sequenced with immunoSEQ multiplex PCR; TCRdb's copy has only in-frame clones and lacks some. The sample includes a few million clones, more than 80% of them seen just once. Sequencing was done on a sample of naive CD4+ T cells from PBMCs. Every receptor here comes from a man younger than 30 in good health. Some clones in this sample may be carry-over from other donors' samples. CDR3s include the opening cysteine and the closing phenylalanine or tryptophan. Fields, in order: J gene, V gene, D gene, clone size, CDR3 DNA, CDR3 protein. A D gene is named only where the DNA matches it firmly. The size entry is marked missing in some rows and otherwise reads once, few, many or a size class.

TRBJ2-2	TRBV5-1	.	.	TGCGCCAGCAGCTTGATTATGTTTGTCGGCGGGGAGCTGTTTTTT	CASSLIMFVGGELFF
TRBJ2-3	TRBV7-2	.	.	TGTGCCAGCAGCTTAGAGTCGGGCAGCACAGATACGCAGTATTTT	CASSLESGSTDTQYF
TRBJ1-4	TRBV19	.	.	TGTGCCAGTAGACAGGGAAGCTACGAGAAACTGTTTTTT	CASRQGSYEKLFF
TRBJ2-3	TRBV6-5	.	.	TGTGCCAGCAGTTACATGGGTACAGATACGCAGTATTTT	CASSYMGTDTQYF
TRBJ2-2	TRBV2	.	.	TGTGCCAGCGTTACGGGATCCCCCACCGGGGAGCTGTTTTTT	CASVTGSPTGELFF
TRBJ2-7	TRBV29-1	TRBD2	.	TGCAGCGTTGCGATGAGACTAGCGGCCTCCTACGAGCAGTACTTC	CSVAMRLAASYEQYF
TRBJ1-5	TRBV30	.	.	TGTGCCTGGAGTGGGAGGATGTTCAATCAGCCCCAGCATTTT	CAWSGRMFNQPQHF
TRBJ2-5	TRBV18	TRBD1	.	TGTGCCAGCTCACCTACCGGGACAGGGCTGGAGACCCAGTACTTC	CASSPTGTGLETQYF
TRBJ1-1	TRBV19	.	.	TGTGCCAGTAGTGCGTATTTGCGGGTGAACACTGAAGCTTTCTTT	CASSAYLRVNTEAFF
TRBJ2-7	TRBV19	.	.	TGTGCCAGTAGTATTCCAGGGGCCGGTAGGTACGAGCAGTACTTC	CASSIPGAGRYEQYF
TRBJ1-1	TRBV19	TRBD1	.	TGTGCCAGTAGCGATCGGGACAGGTCCCTTGAAGCTTTCTTT	CASSDRDRSLEAFF
TRBJ2-7	TRBV28	TRBD1	.	TGTGCCAGCAGTCTACCCAGGACAGGCGGGCTCAGGGAGCAGTACTTC	CASSLPRTGGLREQYF
TRBJ1-5	TRBV5-4	.	.	TGTGCCAGCAGCAAGGGACGGATAGATCAGCCCCAGCATTTT	CASSKGRIDQPQHF
TRBJ2-1	TRBV7-3	.	.	TGTGCCAGCAGCAGGTACAGGGACAATGAGCAGTTCTTC	CASSRYRDNEQFF
TRBJ2-3	TRBV27	.	once	TGTGCCAGCAGTTCCTTAGGACAGACAGATACGCAGTATTTT	CASSSLGQTDTQYF
TRBJ2-5	TRBV6-6	.	once	TGTGCCAGCAGTCGAGGAGAGACCCAGTACTTC	CASSRGETQYF
TRBJ1-5	TRBV28	.	once	TGTGCCAGCAGTTTCCCGGGACTAGGTTGGAATCAGCCCCAGCATTTT	CASSFPGLGWNQPQHF
TRBJ2-6	TRBV14	TRBD1	.	TGTGCCAGCAGCCCGAGACAGGGGGTGAGCTCTGGGGCCAACGTCCTGACTTTC	CASSPRQGVSSGANVLTF
TRBJ2-7	TRBV6-1	.	.	TGTGCCAGCAGGACAGAAGCCTACGAGCAGTACTTC	CASRTEAYEQYF
TRBJ1-1	TRBV6-5	.	few	TGTGCCAGCAGTTACAACCGGAACACTGAAGCTTTCTTT	CASSYNRNTEAFF
TRBJ2-3	TRBV11-2	.	.	TGTGCCAGCAGCTTAGATCCCTCCTGGAGATACACAGATACGCAGTATTTT	CASSLDPSWRYTDTQYF
TRBJ2-3	TRBV7-9	.	.	TGTGCCAGCAGGCGTTCCGACCGGACAGAACGCACAGATACGCAGTATTTT	CASRRSDRTERTDTQYF
TRBJ1-2	TRBV7-2	TRBD1	.	TGTGCCAGCAGCCTAGGGACAGGGGCCTATGGCTACACCTTC	CASSLGTGAYGYTF
TRBJ2-1	TRBV5-4	.	.	TGTGCCAGCAGCTCGCAGACGAGCTCCTACAATGAGCAGTTCTTC	CASSSQTSSYNEQFF
TRBJ1-2	TRBV19	.	.	TGTGCCAGTAACCTGGACAGCCACTATGGCTACACCTTC	CASNLDSHYGYTF
TRBJ1-4	TRBV7-9	.	.	TGTGCCAGCAGCATAAGGACGCCAAAGGGTGAAAAACTGTTTTTT	CASSIRTPKGEKLFF
TRBJ1-2	TRBV30	.	.	TGTGCCTGGGTGGACGGCGCCTACTATGGCTACACCTTC	CAWVDGAYYGYTF
TRBJ2-5	TRBV15	.	.	TGTGCCACCAGCAGAGAAGGGGAGACCCAGTACTTC	CATSREGETQYF
TRBJ2-7	TRBV5-4	TRBD2	.	TGTGCCAGTGGCGGGGGGGCTGCCTTATCCTACGAGCAGTACTTC	CASGGGAALSYEQYF
TRBJ2-7	TRBV5-1	.	.	TGCGCCAGCAGCCCCGGCCGGAGTTTCTACGAGCAGTACTTC	CASSPGRSFYEQYF
TRBJ2-3	TRBV6-4	.	.	TGTGCCAGCAGTGACCGCCTCCTCACTGGCACGCAGTATTTT	CASSDRLLTGTQYF
TRBJ1-2	TRBV4-1	.	.	TGCGCCAGCAGCCAAGGGACCGGCTATGGCTACACCTTC	CASSQGTGYGYTF
TRBJ2-2	TRBV6-4	TRBD2	.	TGTGCCAGCTCAGAACTAGCGGTCACCGGGGAGCTGTTTTTT	CASSELAVTGELFF
TRBJ2-3	TRBV2	TRBD2	.	TGTGCCAGCCTGGGACTGACTAGCGGACGCACAGATACGCAGTATTTT	CASLGLTSGRTDTQYF
TRBJ1-2	TRBV28	.	.	TGTGCCAGCAGTCCCCCCGGAGGGGGCTATGGCTACACCTTC	CASSPPGGGYGYTF
TRBJ1-5	TRBV27	TRBD1	.	TGTGCCAGCAATAAGGGACAGGGGTCCAATCAGCCCCAGCATTTT	CASNKGQGSNQPQHF
TRBJ2-5	TRBV14	TRBD2	.	TGTGCCAGCAGCCAAGATCGCGGGAGGGTTATGGAGACCCAGTACTTC	CASSQDRGRVMETQYF
TRBJ1-1	TRBV10-1	.	.	TGCGCCAGCAGTGATGGTTCCCTCCAAAGACCTGGGACTGAAGCTTTCTTT	CASSDGSLQRPGTEAFF
TRBJ2-7	TRBV6-5	.	.	TGTGCCAGCAGGCCGGGACACTCCTACGAGCAGTACTTC	CASRPGHSYEQYF